This record concerns one TCR beta chain sequence. Which antigen it targets is not known. No quality values exist for individual bases; no much larger clone is one base distant. Sequences SEHNR (CDR1) and FQNEAQ (CDR2) are obtained from the germline V gene (reference sequence). The cysteine opens and the phenylalanine closes a CDR3 of 15 amino acids. This entry keeps only the CDR3 DNA: 45 bases, framed from base 1. The germline V end is reduced by 5 bases and the J end by 8 bases; junction bases left unmatched: 9. The protocol used for the library was PCR. The listed sequencing device is Illumina HiSeq 2500. Molecular barcoding was employed in the preparation of TCR libraries, with unique molecular identifiers being used to normalize TCRbeta repertoire quantification. TCRdb applied fastp at Q25 and MiXCR to the public reads, then kept only in-frame beta chains. For every CDR3 protein sequence, its rows merge into one entry that carries the most common genes and DNA. The sample data list approximately 230,000 distinct CDR3 sequences, and more than 20% of these were observed just once. The ten largest clones add up to about 5% of the sample.

In the paper's terms, the treatment or condition label means: allogeneic hematopoietic cell transplantation with graft depleted of TCRalphabeta T cells and CD19 B cells. Transplant recipients were children who received TCRalphabeta/CD19-depleted allogeneic hematopoietic cell grafts. This sample is part of a study of T-cell reconstitution after alpha-beta-depleted transplantation in children (dated by TCRdb to 2016 to 2017). In the study overall: The study quantitatively tracked T-cell immune reconstitution after TCRalphabeta/CD19-depleted allogeneic hematopoietic cell transplantation in children using TCR repertoire profiling. What the authors observed across the whole study: The apparently early alphabetaT-cell count recovery about two months after transplant was reportedly dependent on only several hundred rapidly expanded clones derived from non-depleted graft cells. Over subsequent months, a decline in hyperexpanded clone frequencies was noted, and after one year, T-cell counts and TCRbeta diversity were mostly ascribed to newly produced T cells. The high TCRbeta diversity at day 60 in some patients was ascribed to recipient T cells and intrathymic progenitors that had survived conditioning.

The sequencing here drew on PBMCs, mostly from graft donor cells, taken 360 days after TCRalphabeta/CD19-depleted stem cell transplant. The V and J genes are TRBV7-9 and TRBJ1-4, with 9 central nucleotides matching TRBD1. This clonotype was obtained from a female patient between 2 and 15 years old who had a stem cell transplant for congenital amegakaryocytic thrombocytopenia, so the T cells may come from the graft donor. The CDR3 loop reads CASSIIQGAEEKLFF. The nucleotide sequence is TGTGCCAGCAGCATCATACAGGGGGCTGAGGAAAAACTGTTTTTT.